What follows are 17 T cell receptor beta chains derived from one specimen sequenced in a study of graft-versus-host responses after intestinal transplantation. Sequenced by immunoSEQ multiplex PCR; TCRdb stores in-frame clones only, minus some. The repertoire holds approximately 93,000 clones, with just under 95% as singletons. No antigens are known for them. The material was unstimulated CD8+ T cells sorted from spleen or lymph node cells, obtained before transplant. These receptors came from a human donor who was the organ donor for an intestinal transplant.

This chain joins TRBV6-5 and TRBJ2-5; D is perhaps TRBD1 (6 bases). The V and J ends lost 2 bases and 5 bases respectively, with 18 bases between them. CDR1 is MNHEY, CDR2 SVGAGI, per germline. CDR3 length equals 16 residues. The CDR3 loop reads CASSYPRTGIGETQYF. Here the CDR3 DNA reads TGTGCCAGCAGTTACCCTAGAACAGGGATAGGGGAGACCCAGTACTTC.

The CDR3 protein is CASSETPSGEQFF. The CDR3, as DNA: TGTGCCAGCAGTGAAACTCCATCGGGTGAGCAGTTCTTC. The rearrangement uses TRBV2 and TRBJ2-1; D gene unclear. The V gene's germline CDR1 is SNHLY and CDR2 FYNNEI. The CDR3 runs to 13 residues. V was clipped by 2 bases and J by 9 bases, with 11 bases between them.

This clone was detected only once. Germline and junction disagree at one end, which may indicate a read error. This chain joins TRBV10-2 and TRBJ2-7; D gene unclear. The CDR3 consists of 11 residues. Germline assignment: CDR1 WSHSY and CDR2 SAAADI. CDR3: CASSDSHEQYF. The CDR3 DNA sequence: TGCGCCAGCAGTGACTCCCACGAGCAGTACTTC.

This rearrangement joins TRBV6-1 to TRBJ2-1, with 7 nucleotides matching TRBD1. The CDR3 sequence is 15 residues long. The trim removed 5 bases at V and 4 bases at J, leaving 8 bases unmatched. The germline gives CDR1 MNHNS, CDR2 SASEGT. The CDR3 region is CASSFDRAGYNEQFF. The CDR3 nucleotides read TGTGCCAGCAGTTTTGACAGGGCAGGGTACAATGAGCAGTTCTTC.

This chain connects TRBV10-3 to TRBJ2-3; TRBD2 matches at 10 bases. The CDR3 has 16 amino acids. CDR1 and CDR2 (germline): ENHRY, SYGVKD. V shed 0 bases and J 0 bases; nucleotides not matched to a gene: 0. The CDR3 coding sequence is TGTGCCATCAGTGAGTCACTAGCGGGGAGCACAGATACGCAGTATTTT. Protein sequence: CAISESLAGSTDTQYF.

This clone was detected only once. The chain carries TRBV2 and TRBJ1-1; 7 bases fit TRBD1. The ends lost 4 bases at V and 4 bases at J; junction bases unmatched: 6. The CDR3 runs to 14 residues. Germline CDR1 and CDR2: SNHLY and FYNNEI. CDR3 amino acids: CASSGLQGSTEAFF. The CDR3 DNA sequence: TGTGCCAGCAGTGGCCTACAGGGGAGCACTGAAGCTTTCTTT.

This chain links TRBV10-1 with TRBJ1-1; tentatively, D is TRBD1 (5 bases). Trimming shortened V by 6 bases and J by 0 bases, and 23 bases separated the two germline ends. Germline V gene lookup returns CDR1 WNHNN and CDR2 SYGVQD (reference sequence). The CDR3 is 18 amino acids. CDR3 in DNA: TGCGCCAGCAGACCGACAGCCGAATCCCCTTACATGAACACTGAAGCTTTCTTT. Its translation is CASRPTAESPYMNTEAFF.

The V gene is TRBV5-5, the J gene TRBJ2-1, with TRBD2 matching over 7 bases. Germline loops: CDR1 SGHKS, CDR2 YYEKEE (reference sequence). The CDR3 is made up of 16 amino acids. Germline trimming cut 1 base from V and 5 bases from J; bases unmatched to any gene: 9. CDR3 nucleotide sequence: TGTGCCAGCAGCTTGCCCCCGGGGAGGGTGGACAATGAGCAGTTCTTC. As protein: CASSLPPGRVDNEQFF.

This chain connects TRBV5-1 to TRBJ2-7, with D possibly TRBD1 on 5 matching bases. Trimming cost V 4 bases and J 9 bases, with 17 bases left between them. Germline V gene data show CDR1 as SGHRS and CDR2 as YFSETQ. The CDR3 consists of 13 residues. The CDR3 DNA sequence: TGCGCCAGCAGCAACTACCCAGGGTTCTCGCAGTACTTC. Translated: CASSNYPGFSQYF. The full variable domain, in which reference TRBV5-1 and TRBJ2-7 provide the parts outside the CDR3, is KAGVTQTPRYLIKTRGQQVTLSCSPISGHRSVSWYQQTPGQGLQFLFEYFSETQRNKGNFPGRFSGRQFSNSRSEMNVSTLELGDSALYLCASSNYPGFSQYFGPGTRLTVT.

This clone was observed a single time. The chain carries TRBV27 and TRBJ2-2; TRBD2 agrees at 10 bases. CDR3 length equals 18 residues. V was clipped by 4 bases and J by 2 bases; unmatched bases: 10. Germline V CDR1 and CDR2: MNHEY, SMNVEV (reference sequence). The CDR3 bases are TGTGCCAGCAGTTCCGGGACTAGCGACAGCTTAAACACCGGGGAGCTGTTTTTT. It codes for CASSSGTSDSLNTGELFF.

This chain uses TRBV7-8 with TRBJ2-1, with a possible D match to TRBD2 (5 bases). The length of the CDR3 is 15 residues. The V gene's germline CDR1 is SGHVS and CDR2 FQNEAQ. Deletions cut 3 bases from V and 4 bases from J, with 13 bases between. The CDR3 protein is CASSFSGWDYNEQFF. Here the CDR3 DNA reads TGTGCCAGCAGCTTTTCGGGGTGGGATTACAATGAGCAGTTCTTC.

This CDR3 reads CASSRSGQPYEQYF. The CDR3 DNA reads as TGTGCCAGCAGCAGATCGGGACAGCCCTACGAGCAGTACTTC. This chain connects TRBV9 to TRBJ2-7; 7 bases line up with TRBD1. CDR1 and CDR2 from the germline V gene are SGDLS and YYNGEE. The CDR3 sequence is 14 residues long. J gave up 2 bases and V 4 bases, and 6 bases lay outside the gene matches.

The chain links TRBV6-6 to TRBJ1-4; 8 nucleotides line up with TRBD1. Germline CDR1 is MNHNY and CDR2 is SVGAGI (reference sequence). This CDR3 contains 13 residues. The J segment lost 8 bases and the V segment lost 6 bases, leaving 5 bases of the junction unmatched. The CDR3 protein is CASSRRQGEKLFF. CDR3 in DNA: TGTGCCAGCAGCAGACGACAGGGGGAAAAACTGTTTTTT.

The rearrangement joins TRBV28 to TRBJ1-6, with D perhaps TRBD1 (6 bases). V shed 3 bases and J shed 5 bases, with 17 bases lying between them. From germline, CDR1 is MDHEN and CDR2 SYDVKM. The CDR3 extends over 17 amino acids. CDR3 in amino acids: CASSFSDATGDNSPLHF. For the CDR3, the DNA is TGTGCCAGCAGTTTTTCCGACGCGACAGGTGATAATTCACCCCTCCACTTT.

This clone was found once. V usage is TRBV4-1 and J usage is TRBJ2-7; TRBD1 matches 7 bases. CDR3 length: 16 amino acids. J gave up 2 bases and V 4 bases, and 11 bases lay outside the gene matches. Germline CDR1 MGHRA, CDR2 YSYEKL. CDR3 DNA: TGCGCCAGCAGCCTCACGACAGGGAATGGAGCCTACGAGCAGTACTTC. This sequence encodes CASSLTTGNGAYEQYF.

The chain is built from TRBV28 and TRBJ2-3, with TRBD1 as a possible D gene (5 bases). Trimming pared 6 bases from V and 6 bases from J, leaving 16 bases between. CDR3 length equals 14 residues. Germline V lookup: CDR1 MDHEN, CDR2 SYDVKM. CDR3 in amino acids: CASSLGVMADTQYF. The CDR3 DNA follows: TGTGCCAGCAGCCTAGGGGTAATGGCGGATACGCAGTATTTT.

The J gene is TRBJ2-3, the V gene TRBV4-1; tentatively, D is TRBD1 (5 bases). The CDR3 length is 15 residues. Germline V gives CDR1 MGHRA, CDR2 YSYEKL. V lost 2 bases to trimming and J lost 2 bases, with 11 bases between them. The CDR3 region is CASSQYPRDTDTQYF. The CDR3, as DNA: TGCGCCAGCAGCCAATACCCCAGGGACACAGATACGCAGTATTTT.